This is a list of T cell receptor beta chains from one sample in a study of cytomegalovirus exposure and HLA in healthy donors. Clones were read by immunoSEQ multiplex PCR, and TCRdb kept only the in-frame ones, dropping some. The data hold fewer than 200,000 clones, with approximately 83% observed a single time. The specimen was PBMCs. These receptors originate from a woman in her late teens or twenties in good health and CMV-seropositive. Each CDR3 is given with its conserved first and last residue. The D gene is left open where the match is weak. The size entry is marked missing in some rows and otherwise reads once, few, many or a size class.

J gene: TRBJ2-4; clone size: -; CDR3 length: 17; V gene: TRBV15; D gene: TRBD1; CDR3 protein: CATSRAQGASVIYIQYF; CDR3 DNA: TGTGCCACCAGCAGAGCACAGGGGGCTAGCGTTATATACATTCAGTACTTC
J gene: TRBJ2-2; clone size: -; CDR3 length: 15; V gene: TRBV29-1; D gene: TRBD1; CDR3 protein: CSVSVGQGESGELFF; CDR3 DNA: TGCAGCGTTTCAGTGGGACAGGGGGAATCCGGGGAGCTGTTTTTT
J gene: TRBJ1-1; clone size: -; CDR3 length: 15; V gene: TRBV19; D gene: -; CDR3 protein: CASSALQGRKSEAFF; CDR3 DNA: TGTGCCAGTAGTGCACTACAAGGGAGAAAAAGTGAAGCTTTCTTT
J gene: TRBJ2-3; clone size: once; CDR3 length: 15; V gene: TRBV9; D gene: -; CDR3 protein: CASSGLGGPTDTQYF; CDR3 DNA: TGTGCCAGCAGCGGCCTCGGGGGGCCCACAGATACGCAGTATTTT
J gene: TRBJ1-4; clone size: -; CDR3 length: 13; V gene: TRBV19; D gene: -; CDR3 protein: CATRLLEGEKLFF; CDR3 DNA: TGTGCCACCAGACTACTCGAGGGTGAAAAACTGTTTTTT
J gene: TRBJ1-1; clone size: once; CDR3 length: 14; V gene: TRBV6-6; D gene: -; CDR3 protein: CASSYSPEGTEAFF; CDR3 DNA: TGTGCCAGCAGTTACTCGCCCGAGGGCACTGAAGCTTTCTTT
J gene: TRBJ1-2; clone size: -; CDR3 length: 15; V gene: TRBV4-1; D gene: -; CDR3 protein: CASSQRPGSRSGYTF; CDR3 DNA: TGCGCCAGCAGCCAAAGGCCAGGCAGCCGTAGTGGCTACACCTTC
J gene: TRBJ2-1; clone size: -; CDR3 length: 12; V gene: TRBV29-1; D gene: TRBD1; CDR3 protein: CSVEPQGNEQFF; CDR3 DNA: TGCAGCGTTGAACCACAGGGGAATGAGCAGTTCTTC
J gene: TRBJ2-3; clone size: -; CDR3 length: 18; V gene: TRBV5-1; D gene: TRBD2; CDR3 protein: CASSLELGLADFTDTQYF; CDR3 DNA: TGCGCCAGCAGCTTGGAGCTAGGCCTAGCGGACTTCACAGATACGCAGTATTTT
J gene: TRBJ1-1; clone size: -; CDR3 length: 14; V gene: TRBV7-9; D gene: -; CDR3 protein: CASSLPGQFTEAFF; CDR3 DNA: TGTGCCAGCAGCTTACCCGGACAGTTCACTGAAGCTTTCTTT
J gene: TRBJ1-2; clone size: -; CDR3 length: 15; V gene: TRBV14; D gene: TRBD1; CDR3 protein: CASSQNRDRVYGYTF; CDR3 DNA: TGTGCCAGCAGCCAAAACCGGGACAGGGTCTATGGCTACACCTTC
J gene: TRBJ2-2; clone size: -; CDR3 length: 18; V gene: TRBV27; D gene: TRBD1; CDR3 protein: CASSFVGGALRNTGELFF; CDR3 DNA: TGTGCCAGCAGTTTTGTAGGGGGCGCTCTCCGGAACACCGGGGAGCTGTTTTTT
J gene: TRBJ1-2; clone size: few; CDR3 length: 13; V gene: TRBV19; D gene: -; CDR3 protein: CASSLRLSNGYTF; CDR3 DNA: TGTGCCAGTAGTTTGCGACTATCTAATGGCTACACCTTC
J gene: TRBJ2-1; clone size: once; CDR3 length: 11; V gene: TRBV10-3; D gene: -; CDR3 protein: CAIAGYNEQFF; CDR3 DNA: TGTGCCATAGCAGGATACAATGAGCAGTTCTTC
J gene: TRBJ1-5; clone size: -; CDR3 length: 16; V gene: TRBV10-3; D gene: TRBD1; CDR3 protein: CATSPKSTGSNQPQHF; CDR3 DNA: TGTGCCACCAGCCCAAAGTCGACAGGGAGCAATCAGCCCCAGCATTTT
J gene: TRBJ2-3; clone size: -; CDR3 length: 16; V gene: TRBV27; D gene: -; CDR3 protein: CASSWAGRGNTDTQYF; CDR3 DNA: TGTGCCAGCAGTTGGGCCGGGCGGGGCAACACAGATACGCAGTATTTT
J gene: TRBJ2-3; clone size: -; CDR3 length: 15; V gene: TRBV6-1; D gene: TRBD1; CDR3 protein: CASSEARQGGFTQYF; CDR3 DNA: TGTGCCAGCAGTGAAGCCCGACAGGGCGGGTTTACGCAGTATTTT
J gene: TRBJ1-4; clone size: -; CDR3 length: 15; V gene: TRBV18; D gene: -; CDR3 protein: CASSPQVRTNEKLFF; CDR3 DNA: TGTGCCAGCTCACCTCAAGTCAGGACTAATGAAAAACTGTTTTTT
J gene: TRBJ1-5; clone size: once; CDR3 length: 14; V gene: TRBV25-1; D gene: -; CDR3 protein: CASSEQSGVQPQHF; CDR3 DNA: TGTGCCAGCAGTGAACAATCGGGTGTTCAGCCCCAGCATTTT
J gene: TRBJ1-1; clone size: -; CDR3 length: 13; V gene: TRBV19; D gene: TRBD1; CDR3 protein: CASSATRDSEAFF; CDR3 DNA: TGTGCCAGTAGCGCAACCCGGGACAGTGAAGCTTTCTTT
J gene: TRBJ2-1; clone size: once; CDR3 length: 13; V gene: TRBV16; D gene: -; CDR3 protein: CASSQSRQVEQFF; CDR3 DNA: TGTGCCAGCAGCCAATCAAGACAGGTCGAGCAGTTCTTC
J gene: TRBJ1-1; clone size: -; CDR3 length: 14; V gene: TRBV9; D gene: -; CDR3 protein: CASSAGHPNTEAFF; CDR3 DNA: TGTGCCAGCAGCGCGGGACACCCGAACACTGAAGCTTTCTTT
J gene: TRBJ2-3; clone size: -; CDR3 length: 13; V gene: TRBV27; D gene: -; CDR3 protein: CASSLAAPDTQYF; CDR3 DNA: TGTGCCAGCAGTTTAGCGGCCCCAGATACGCAGTATTTT
J gene: TRBJ2-7; clone size: few; CDR3 length: 15; V gene: TRBV7-9; D gene: TRBD2; CDR3 protein: CASSPRGAGGYEQYF; CDR3 DNA: TGTGCCAGCAGCCCCAGGGGAGCGGGGGGCTACGAGCAGTACTTC
J gene: TRBJ2-7; clone size: -; CDR3 length: 14; V gene: TRBV7-9; D gene: TRBD1; CDR3 protein: CASSARDSSYEQYF; CDR3 DNA: TGTGCCAGCAGCGCTCGGGACAGCTCCTACGAGCAGTACTTC